This entry is about one T cell receptor beta chain. The antigen remains undetermined. The sample originates from a study of T cell responses to AZD1222 COVID-19 vaccine. Background on the study: Second-dose timings of about 4 or about 12 weeks were pooled.

The CDR3 extends over 14 amino acids. The germline V gene has CDR1 SGHDT and CDR2 YYEEEE. With 2 bases removed from V and 0 bases from J, the gap between germline ends came to 3 bases. Study-wide results and limits: The sample set comprised mostly white British donors with more females, and clonal diversity was possibly underestimated. Spike-specific TCR breadth rose after two AZD1222 doses, and depth rose as well.

Using immunoSEQ multiplex PCR, the repertoire was profiled, and TCRdb retains in-frame clones only, with some absent. The table lists 150,000 or so clones, 80% to 90% of them singletons. The chain couples TRBV5-6 to TRBJ2-6; D unresolved. Sequencing used peripheral blood, obtained on day 0 of AZD1222 vaccination. The source of this sequence is an adult in good health. The CDR3 coding sequence is TGTGCCAGCAGCTTCTCCTCTGGGGCCAACGTCCTGACTTTC. Protein sequence: CASSFSSGANVLTF.